This is a list of T cell receptor beta chains from one sample in a study of blood T cell repertoires in COVID-19. Assay used: immunoSEQ multiplex PCR; TCRdb lists only in-frame clones, some missing. The profile shows roughly 76,000 clones, around 86% of them singletons. Source material: peripheral blood. The source is an elderly woman with active or convalescent COVID-19. Both conserved end residues are part of each CDR3. Fields, in order: CDR3 DNA, CDR3 protein, V gene, J gene, clone size, D gene. The D gene is left open where the match is weak. A clone size is listed for some rows: how often the clone was seen (once, few, many), or a class if it is expanded.

CDR3 DNA: TGTGCCAGCAGGACGGGGGGGAACACAGATACGCAGTATTTT
CDR3 protein: CASRTGGNTDTQYF
V gene: TRBV6-5
J gene: TRBJ2-3
clone size: .
D gene: TRBD2

CDR3 DNA: TGTGCCAGCAGTTACGGGGCAAACTACGAGCAGTACTTC
CDR3 protein: CASSYGANYEQYF
V gene: TRBV6-6
J gene: TRBJ2-7
clone size: .
D gene: .

CDR3 DNA: TGTGCCAGCAGCCCCCGTTTACGGACAGGGGGCGAAGTAGAGAACACTGAAGCTTTCTTT
CDR3 protein: CASSPRLRTGGEVENTEAFF
V gene: TRBV9
J gene: TRBJ1-1
clone size: many
D gene: TRBD1

CDR3 DNA: TGTGCCAGCAGTTCAGGGCTCGCAACTAATGAAAAACTGTTTTTT
CDR3 protein: CASSSGLATNEKLFF
V gene: TRBV6-5
J gene: TRBJ1-4
clone size: .
D gene: .

CDR3 DNA: TGTGCCAGCAGCAGGGGACAGCCGAACACTGAAGCTTTCTTT
CDR3 protein: CASSRGQPNTEAFF
V gene: TRBV7-9
J gene: TRBJ1-1
clone size: .
D gene: TRBD1

CDR3 DNA: TGTGCCTGGAGTCTGGGCAGCAATCAGCCCCAGCATTTT
CDR3 protein: CAWSLGSNQPQHF
V gene: TRBV30
J gene: TRBJ1-5
clone size: once
D gene: .

CDR3 DNA: TGTGCCAGCAGGCGGACTAGCGGGGGGCCGAACCACACAGATACGCAGTATTTT
CDR3 protein: CASRRTSGGPNHTDTQYF
V gene: TRBV3-1/TRBV3-2
J gene: TRBJ2-3
clone size: .
D gene: TRBD2

CDR3 DNA: TGTGCCAGCAACCCCGGGACAGGGGGCGGTCAGCCCCAGCATTTT
CDR3 protein: CASNPGTGGGQPQHF
V gene: TRBV6-5
J gene: TRBJ1-5
clone size: .
D gene: TRBD1

CDR3 DNA: TGTGCCAGCAGCTCGACCACCGGGACAGGGAGTTCAAGACTGTTTTTT
CDR3 protein: CASSSTTGTGSSRLFF
V gene: TRBV7-2
J gene: TRBJ1-4
clone size: .
D gene: TRBD1

CDR3 DNA: TGTGCCACCAGCAGAGATATTGGACACGGCAATCAGCCCCAGCATTTT
CDR3 protein: CATSRDIGHGNQPQHF
V gene: TRBV15
J gene: TRBJ1-5
clone size: .
D gene: .

CDR3 DNA: TGTGCCAGCAGCCCCGACAGATATTCACCCCTCCACTTT
CDR3 protein: CASSPDRYSPLHF
V gene: TRBV7-3
J gene: TRBJ1-6
clone size: once
D gene: .

CDR3 DNA: TGCGCCAGCAGCCAAGAGAAGGGAGCCGGGGAGGTAGATACGCAGTATTTT
CDR3 protein: CASSQEKGAGEVDTQYF
V gene: TRBV4-1
J gene: TRBJ2-3
clone size: .
D gene: .

CDR3 DNA: TGTGCCAGCAGTAGGGGCGTAGACGTTGGTACGGTGGGTGATACGCAGTATTTT
CDR3 protein: CASSRGVDVGTVGDTQYF
V gene: TRBV27
J gene: TRBJ2-3
clone size: .
D gene: .

CDR3 DNA: TGTGCCACCCCGGGACAGGGATTATGCTTTGAGCCCCAGCATTTT
CDR3 protein: CATPGQGLCFEPQHF
V gene: TRBV6-5
J gene: TRBJ1-5
clone size: .
D gene: TRBD1

CDR3 DNA: TGTGCCAGCAGTTACTTGACAGGGGGCCAAGGAGCTTTCTTT
CDR3 protein: CASSYLTGGQGAFF
V gene: TRBV6-5
J gene: TRBJ1-1
clone size: .
D gene: TRBD1

CDR3 DNA: TGCGCCAGCAGCTTGGAGCCTCGTAACCAAGAGACCCAGTACTTC
CDR3 protein: CASSLEPRNQETQYF
V gene: TRBV5-1
J gene: TRBJ2-5
clone size: .
D gene: .

CDR3 DNA: TGTGCCTGGAGTGTAACCCCCGCCAGGGTTTATGGCTACACCTTC
CDR3 protein: CAWSVTPARVYGYTF
V gene: TRBV30
J gene: TRBJ1-2
clone size: .
D gene: .

CDR3 DNA: TGTGCCAGCAGTCTACAACCGGGACAGGTTAACATGAACACTGAAGCTTTCTTT
CDR3 protein: CASSLQPGQVNMNTEAFF
V gene: TRBV6-6
J gene: TRBJ1-1
clone size: .
D gene: TRBD1

CDR3 DNA: TGTGCCAGCACCGGGATCACAGATACGCAGTATTTT
CDR3 protein: CASTGITDTQYF
V gene: TRBV19
J gene: TRBJ2-3
clone size: .
D gene: .

CDR3 DNA: TGTGCCAGCAGCCAGACAGGGGTCGGTGAAAAACTGTTTTTT
CDR3 protein: CASSQTGVGEKLFF
V gene: TRBV7-2
J gene: TRBJ1-4
clone size: .
D gene: TRBD1

CDR3 DNA: TGTGCCAGCAGCCGCCCGGCTGGAAACACCATATATTTT
CDR3 protein: CASSRPAGNTIYF
V gene: TRBV28
J gene: TRBJ1-3
clone size: .
D gene: .

CDR3 DNA: TGTGCCAGCTCAAAAACCGGGACAGGTCTATACAATGAGCAGTTCTTC
CDR3 protein: CASSKTGTGLYNEQFF
V gene: TRBV18
J gene: TRBJ2-1
clone size: .
D gene: TRBD1

CDR3 DNA: TGTGCCAGCTCACCATCCGGGACAGGGGGCCGGGAGACCCAGTACTTC
CDR3 protein: CASSPSGTGGRETQYF
V gene: TRBV18
J gene: TRBJ2-5
clone size: .
D gene: TRBD1

CDR3 DNA: TGTGCCAGCTCACCAGACAGGGGTATGAACACTGAAGCTTTCTTT
CDR3 protein: CASSPDRGMNTEAFF
V gene: TRBV18
J gene: TRBJ1-1
clone size: once
D gene: TRBD1

CDR3 DNA: TGTGCCAGCAAAGACAGGTTTCAAGGCTACACCTTC
CDR3 protein: CASKDRFQGYTF
V gene: TRBV2
J gene: TRBJ1-2
clone size: .
D gene: .

CDR3 DNA: TGTGCCAGCAGTACGGACAGGGTAAATCAGCCCCAGCATTTT
CDR3 protein: CASSTDRVNQPQHF
V gene: TRBV2
J gene: TRBJ1-5
clone size: .
D gene: TRBD1

CDR3 DNA: TGCAGTGCTAGTCTGCTTGCGGCGGGGGGCACAGATACGCAGTATTTT
CDR3 protein: CSASLLAAGGTDTQYF
V gene: TRBV20-1
J gene: TRBJ2-3
clone size: once
D gene: TRBD2

CDR3 DNA: TGTGCCAGCAGCGTTGCCGGAGATTATCAGCCCCAGCATTTT
CDR3 protein: CASSVAGDYQPQHF
V gene: TRBV9
J gene: TRBJ1-5
clone size: .
D gene: .

CDR3 DNA: TGTGCCAGCAGTTCCACAGGGCGTCAGCCCCAGCATTTT
CDR3 protein: CASSSTGRQPQHF
V gene: TRBV6-2/TRBV6-3
J gene: TRBJ1-5
clone size: .
D gene: .

CDR3 DNA: TGTGCCAGCAGGGTACAGGGTAGTAAAGACGAAGCTTTCTTT
CDR3 protein: CASRVQGSKDEAFF
V gene: TRBV6-5
J gene: TRBJ1-1
clone size: .
D gene: .

CDR3 DNA: TGTGCCAGCGATTACTGGGACAGGGGCGTCGTAAGCACTGAAGCTTTCTTT
CDR3 protein: CASDYWDRGVVSTEAFF
V gene: TRBV7-9
J gene: TRBJ1-1
clone size: once
D gene: TRBD1

CDR3 DNA: TGCGCCAGCAGCGTAGCGTCGGACTACGCTGAAGCTTTCTTT
CDR3 protein: CASSVASDYAEAFF
V gene: TRBV5-1
J gene: TRBJ1-1
clone size: .
D gene: .

CDR3 DNA: TGTGCCAGCAGCCAAGATCTGGGACTAGCTGGCGGGGAGCTGTTTTTT
CDR3 protein: CASSQDLGLAGGELFF
V gene: TRBV3-1/TRBV3-2
J gene: TRBJ2-2
clone size: .
D gene: TRBD2

CDR3 DNA: TGTGCCTGGACTTTAAACAGGGAGTCACCCCTCCACTTT
CDR3 protein: CAWTLNRESPLHF
V gene: TRBV30
J gene: TRBJ1-6
clone size: .
D gene: .

CDR3 DNA: TGTGCCAGCAGCGTGGTAACTTCGAGGACTGAAGCTTTCTTT
CDR3 protein: CASSVVTSRTEAFF
V gene: TRBV9
J gene: TRBJ1-1
clone size: .
D gene: .

CDR3 DNA: TGTGCCTGGAGTCAGCAGCGGGGGGGCAGGTACGAGCAGTACTTC
CDR3 protein: CAWSQQRGGRYEQYF
V gene: TRBV30
J gene: TRBJ2-7
clone size: .
D gene: TRBD2

CDR3 DNA: TGTGCCAGCAGTGTGGAGGACAGGGCCTATGGCTACACCTTC
CDR3 protein: CASSVEDRAYGYTF
V gene: TRBV2
J gene: TRBJ1-2
clone size: .
D gene: TRBD1

CDR3 DNA: TGTGCCAGCAGCCTTGACTTCTACACCGGGGAGCTGTTTTTT
CDR3 protein: CASSLDFYTGELFF
V gene: TRBV5-4
J gene: TRBJ2-2
clone size: .
D gene: .

CDR3 DNA: TGTGCCAGCAGTCCTCAGGGGGTAAACACTGAAGCTTTCTTT
CDR3 protein: CASSPQGVNTEAFF
V gene: TRBV6-6
J gene: TRBJ1-1
clone size: .
D gene: TRBD1

CDR3 DNA: TGTGCCAGCAGTGTTGAGGTCACCGGGGAGCTGTTTTTT
CDR3 protein: CASSVEVTGELFF
V gene: TRBV6-2/TRBV6-3
J gene: TRBJ2-2
clone size: .
D gene: .

CDR3 DNA: TGTGCCAGCAGCTCCCTGGGGGGTGGGTATGGCTACACCTTC
CDR3 protein: CASSSLGGGYGYTF
V gene: TRBV7-2
J gene: TRBJ1-2
clone size: .
D gene: .

CDR3 DNA: TGTGCCAGCAGTTACTCCGGGTCAAACAATCAGCCCCAGCATTTT
CDR3 protein: CASSYSGSNNQPQHF
V gene: TRBV6-2/TRBV6-3
J gene: TRBJ1-5
clone size: .
D gene: .

CDR3 DNA: TGTGCCAGCAGTTACTCACAGGGGGCAAACACCGGGGAGCTGTTTTTT
CDR3 protein: CASSYSQGANTGELFF
V gene: TRBV6-5
J gene: TRBJ2-2
clone size: .
D gene: TRBD1

CDR3 DNA: TGTGCCAGCAGCTTAGGACAGGGGGCGGGGGAGACCCAGTACTTC
CDR3 protein: CASSLGQGAGETQYF
V gene: TRBV11-3
J gene: TRBJ2-5
clone size: .
D gene: TRBD1

CDR3 DNA: TGTGCCAGCAGCTTCGGGACTATATACTACGAGCAGTACTTC
CDR3 protein: CASSFGTIYYEQYF
V gene: TRBV7-2
J gene: TRBJ2-7
clone size: once
D gene: TRBD2

CDR3 DNA: TGTGCCAGCAGCTTTTGGGCAGGGGGTGAGGACGAGCAGTACTTC
CDR3 protein: CASSFWAGGEDEQYF
V gene: TRBV7-9
J gene: TRBJ2-7
clone size: .
D gene: TRBD1

CDR3 DNA: TGTGCCATCAGTGCGGGAGGGACAACCTATGGCTACACCTTC
CDR3 protein: CAISAGGTTYGYTF
V gene: TRBV10-3
J gene: TRBJ1-2
clone size: .
D gene: .

CDR3 DNA: TGTGCCAGCAGCCAAGATCGGAGAGAAGTCAATGAGCAGTTCTTC
CDR3 protein: CASSQDRREVNEQFF
V gene: TRBV3-1/TRBV3-2
J gene: TRBJ2-1
clone size: .
D gene: .

CDR3 DNA: TGCGCCAGCAGCTATACCCTCCAGGGGGCAGATGGAAACACCATATATTTT
CDR3 protein: CASSYTLQGADGNTIYF
V gene: TRBV5-1
J gene: TRBJ1-3
clone size: .
D gene: TRBD1

CDR3 DNA: TGTGCCAGCAGGATTCTCCAGGGAATTACCTCTGGCTACACCTTC
CDR3 protein: CASRILQGITSGYTF
V gene: TRBV2
J gene: TRBJ1-2
clone size: once
D gene: .

CDR3 DNA: TGCAGCGTGGAACAGGGGGCGCGGACAGATACGCAGTATTTT
CDR3 protein: CSVEQGARTDTQYF
V gene: TRBV29-1
J gene: TRBJ2-3
clone size: .
D gene: TRBD1

CDR3 DNA: TGCGCCAGCAGCCAAGATCCTTTGAGCGGGGGGGTTGGTGAGACCCAGTACTTC
CDR3 protein: CASSQDPLSGGVGETQYF
V gene: TRBV4-3
J gene: TRBJ2-5
clone size: .
D gene: TRBD2

CDR3 DNA: TGTGCCAGCAGCTCTAACCCGGAGCAGTTCTTC
CDR3 protein: CASSSNPEQFF
V gene: TRBV6-2/TRBV6-3
J gene: TRBJ2-1
clone size: once
D gene: .

CDR3 DNA: TGTGCCAGCCGCGGTAGACAGCTCTTCTCTGGAAACACCATATATTTT
CDR3 protein: CASRGRQLFSGNTIYF
V gene: TRBV13
J gene: TRBJ1-3
clone size: .
D gene: .

CDR3 DNA: TGCGCCAGCAGCCAAGATGGTCTACGAGCTTTCTTT
CDR3 protein: CASSQDGLRAFF
V gene: TRBV4-3
J gene: TRBJ1-1
clone size: .
D gene: .

CDR3 DNA: TGTGCCAGCAGCTCTGAAACAGGGGTTCCTGGAAACACCATATATTTT
CDR3 protein: CASSSETGVPGNTIYF
V gene: TRBV7-2
J gene: TRBJ1-3
clone size: .
D gene: TRBD1

CDR3 DNA: TGTGCCAGCACAGCGGGGGAAGAGACCCAGTACTTC
CDR3 protein: CASTAGEETQYF
V gene: TRBV27
J gene: TRBJ2-5
clone size: .
D gene: TRBD2

CDR3 DNA: TGTGCCAGCAGCGTAGATCTCAGGGCGAACACTGAAGCTTTCTTT
CDR3 protein: CASSVDLRANTEAFF
V gene: TRBV9
J gene: TRBJ1-1
clone size: once
D gene: .

CDR3 DNA: TGTGCCTGGAGTCGGGACAGGGGAAATTCACCCCTCCACTTT
CDR3 protein: CAWSRDRGNSPLHF
V gene: TRBV30
J gene: TRBJ1-6
clone size: .
D gene: TRBD1

CDR3 DNA: TGCGCCAGCAGCTTGAACTGGGGATCCGGGGGCTACGAGCAGTACTTC
CDR3 protein: CASSLNWGSGGYEQYF
V gene: TRBV5-1
J gene: TRBJ2-7
clone size: .
D gene: .